What follows are 13 T cell receptor beta chains derived from one specimen sequenced in a study of cytomegalovirus exposure and HLA in healthy donors (TCRdb year 2017). The receptor library was made with the immunoSEQ multiplex PCR assay. A mixture of 60 forward primers for TCR Vbeta segments and 13 reverse primers for TCR Jbeta segments was used in the multiplex PCR. The table was pulled from immuneACCESS by TCRdb, which kept in-frame rearrangements only. Such tables lose some clones; where checked, under half of the loss comes from unresolved V genes, and the rest has no known cause. The sample table records over 200,000 clones; approximately 82% of these occur just once. Of the sample, 0.5% to 0.7% is held by the ten largest clones. The sequencing sample was made of PBMCs. Receptors were obtained from a woman between 35 and 50 years old in good health and CMV-seronegative.

This clone was detected only once. CDR3 sequence (DNA): TGTGCCAGCAGTTCTCCTACAGACATTCAGTACTTC. It translates to CASSSPTDIQYF. This chain links TRBV7-9 with TRBJ2-4; D is unclear. There are 12 residues in the CDR3. Looked up from germline, CDR1 is SEHNR and CDR2 is FQNEAQ (reference sequence). V shed 6 bases and J shed 8 bases, with 11 bases lying between them.

This chain uses TRBV6-6 with TRBJ2-5, with 11 bases fitting TRBD2. CDR3 length: 15 amino acids. CDR1 is MNHNY and CDR2 is SVGAGI in the germline V gene (reference sequence). V lost 8 bases and J lost 1; bases outside the gene matches: 6. The CDR3 sequence: CASSLAGAIQETQYF. CDR3 DNA: TGTGCCAGCTCACTAGCGGGGGCTATCCAAGAGACCCAGTACTTC.

V gene TRBV21-1 combines with J gene TRBJ1-5. TRBV21-1 is listed as a pseudogene. The CDR3 extends over 18 amino acids. The CDR3 reads CASSKPGTAGGENQPQHF. The CDR3 nucleotides are TGTGCCAGCAGCAAACCTGGGACTGCGGGTGGGGAAAATCAGCCCCAGCATTTT.

The chain combines TRBV7-9 with TRBJ2-7; weak D call: TRBD2 (5 bases). CDR1 SEHNR and CDR2 FQNEAQ come from the germline V gene (reference sequence). There are 16 residues in the CDR3. V was cut by 8 bases and J by 0 bases, with 20 bases left in between. The CDR3 DNA sequence: TGTGCCAGCTCAGCGAGGGATGGGTCCCTCTCCTACGAGCAGTACTTC. As protein: CASSARDGSLSYEQYF.

The chain recombines TRBV5-6 with TRBJ1-2; 7 bases agree with TRBD1. Trimming removed 0 bases from V and 5 bases from J; junction bases left unmatched: 1. Germline values: CDR1 SGHDT, CDR2 YYEEEE. This CDR3 comprises 13 residues. CDR3 amino acids: CASSLEGAYGYTF. Written as DNA, the CDR3 is TGTGCCAGCAGCTTGGAGGGGGCTTATGGCTACACCTTC.

The chain carries TRBV7-8 and TRBJ2-2, with a possible D match to TRBD1 (5 bases). This CDR3 spans 14 amino acids. Germline-derived CDR1 and CDR2 are SGHVS and FQNEAQ. V was shortened by 0 bases and J by 7 bases, with 9 bases between the two germline ends. CDR3 loop: CASSLAGDGGELFF. The DNA for the CDR3 is TGTGCCAGCAGCTTAGCAGGGGATGGCGGGGAGCTGTTTTTT.

The chain links TRBV27 to TRBJ2-5; 12 bases map to TRBD1. Judging by the DNA end, TRBJ2-7 fits better; the J call may be wrong. The germline V gene has CDR1 MNHEY and CDR2 SMNVEV (reference sequence). There are 16 residues in the CDR3. CDR3 loop: CASSLLGTGGLHEQYF. In DNA form, the CDR3 reads TGTGCCAGCAGTTTATTGGGGACAGGGGGCCTTCACGAGCAGTACTTC.

This chain joins TRBV6-1 and TRBJ1-2; 7 bases map to TRBD1. From germline, CDR1 is MNHNS and CDR2 SASEGT. Trimming removed 6 bases from V and 5 bases from J; junction bases left unmatched: 12. The CDR3 runs to 15 residues. The CDR3 loop is CASSNPGQQLYGYTF. The CDR3 bases are TGTGCCAGCAGCAACCCGGGACAGCAATTATATGGCTACACCTTC.

This clone has a handful of counts. V is TRBV5-4 and J is TRBJ2-7; D gene ambiguous. The germline V gene has CDR1 SGHNT and CDR2 YYREEE (reference sequence). The CDR3 has 13 residues. Trimming pared 1 base from V and 6 bases from J, leaving 11 bases between. The CDR3 reads CASSLTFSGEQYF. The CDR3 bases are TGTGCCAGCAGCTTGACCTTTTCGGGCGAGCAGTACTTC. Complete variable domain (other parts from reference TRBV5-4 and TRBJ2-7): ETGVTQSPTHLIKTRGQQVTLRCSSQSGHNTVSWYQQALGQGPQFIFQYYREEENGRGNFPPRFSGLQFPNYSSELNVNALELDDSALYLCASSLTFSGEQYFGPGTRLTVT.

This clone showed up just once. The J gene is TRBJ2-3, the V gene TRBV30; TRBD1 matches 8 bases. The CDR3 runs 13 residues. The germline CDR1 and CDR2 sequences are GTSNPN and SVGIG (reference sequence). V trimming: 1 base; J trimming: 3 bases; junction bases outside the gene matches: 0. The CDR3 is CAWSGQGTDTQYF. CDR3 DNA: TGTGCCTGGAGTGGACAGGGGACAGATACGCAGTATTTT.

The J gene is TRBJ1-6, the V gene TRBV5-1, with a tentative D call TRBD1 (6 bases). The CDR3 runs 14 residues. The V and J ends lost 4 bases and 6 bases respectively, with 11 bases between them. Per the germline V gene, CDR1 is SGHRS and CDR2 is YFSETQ. The CDR3 DNA follows: TGCGCCAGCAGCACTGGACAGCCTAATTCACCCCTCCACTTT. As protein: CASSTGQPNSPLHF.

The CDR3 bases are TGTGCCAGCAGCCCCCGAGGTGTCAAACAGGGAACTGAAGCTTTCTTT. Translation gives CASSPRGVKQGTEAFF. The rearrangement links TRBV7-9 to TRBJ1-1, with D possibly being TRBD1 (6 bases). Trimming stripped 5 bases from V and 5 bases from J, with 21 bases between. Germline loops: CDR1 SEHNR, CDR2 FQNEAQ (reference sequence). The CDR3 runs 16 residues.

V and J are TRBV5-6 and TRBJ2-5; tentative D call: TRBD2 (5 bases). CDR3 length equals 13 residues. Germline V CDR1 and CDR2: SGHDT, YYEEEE. The V end lost 1 base, the J end lost 4 bases, and 8 bases lay between the germline ends. The CDR3 is CASSLRTGETQYF. The CDR3 DNA sequence: TGTGCCAGCAGCTTGAGGACTGGAGAGACCCAGTACTTC.